This T cell receptor (beta chain) emerged from a study of OX40 agonist ivuxolimab in advanced cancers. For the study at large: An agonistic human IgG2 monoclonal antibody against OX40 (CD134) was given. Findings and limits, study-wide: Nonresponders, in some cases, also had low normalized T-cell clonal expansion. In the 0.1-3.0 mg/kg groups, partial responders showed among the lowest expansion.

Using immunoSEQ multiplex PCR, the repertoire was profiled, and TCRdb retains in-frame clones only, with some absent. The sample shows roughly 60,000 clones, 85% of them seen only once. Germline lookup yields CDR1 SGHTA and CDR2 FQGNSA. The CDR3 is 14 amino acids. V shed 1 base, J shed 11 bases, and the junction held 8 bases outside the gene matches. As for this clone: Its antigen is still unknown.

This sample comprised CD4+ or CD8+ T cells sorted from blood, obtained in a trial of the OX40 agonist ivuxolimab. This chain uses TRBV7-2 with TRBJ1-5, with TRBD1 identical over 7 bases. The clonotype was recovered from an adult with an advanced solid tumor such as melanoma, head and neck, liver or kidney cancer. CDR3 in DNA: TGTGCCAGCAGCTTAGGACAGGGATTGACGGCCCAGCATTTT. Translated, it gives CASSLGQGLTAQHF.